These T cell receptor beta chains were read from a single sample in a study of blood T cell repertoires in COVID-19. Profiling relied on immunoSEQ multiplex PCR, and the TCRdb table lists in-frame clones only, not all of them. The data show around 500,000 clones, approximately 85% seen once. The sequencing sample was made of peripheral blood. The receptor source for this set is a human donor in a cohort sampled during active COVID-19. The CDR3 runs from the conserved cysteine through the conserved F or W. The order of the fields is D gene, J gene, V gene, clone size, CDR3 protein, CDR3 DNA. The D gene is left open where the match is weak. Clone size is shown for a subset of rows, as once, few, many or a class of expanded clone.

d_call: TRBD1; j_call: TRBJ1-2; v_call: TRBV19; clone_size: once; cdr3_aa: CASSIDTGGDYGYTF; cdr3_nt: TGTGCCAGTAGTATAGATACAGGGGGCGACTATGGCTACACCTTC
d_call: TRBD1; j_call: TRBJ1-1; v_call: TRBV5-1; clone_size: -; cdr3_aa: CASSAQTGGIGGDTEAFF; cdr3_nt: TGCGCCAGCAGCGCGCAAACAGGGGGTATCGGAGGGGACACTGAAGCTTTCTTT
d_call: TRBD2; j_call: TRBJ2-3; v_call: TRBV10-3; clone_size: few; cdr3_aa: CASGEGGPGDTQYF; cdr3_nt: TGTGCCTCCGGTGAGGGAGGGCCAGGGGATACGCAGTATTTT
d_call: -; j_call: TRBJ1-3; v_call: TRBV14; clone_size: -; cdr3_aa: CARKGTGKGPLNSGNTIYF; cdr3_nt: TGTGCCAGGAAGGGAACAGGGAAGGGACCTCTTAACTCTGGAAACACCATATATTTT
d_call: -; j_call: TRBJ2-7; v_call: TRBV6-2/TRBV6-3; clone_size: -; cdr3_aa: CASSYSVQTTYEQYF; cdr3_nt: TGTGCCAGCAGTTATTCTGTCCAGACTACCTACGAGCAGTACTTC
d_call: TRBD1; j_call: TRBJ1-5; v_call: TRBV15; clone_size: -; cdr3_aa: CATSRDGGQVNQPQHF; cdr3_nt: TGTGCCACCAGCAGAGACGGGGGACAGGTCAATCAGCCCCAGCATTTT
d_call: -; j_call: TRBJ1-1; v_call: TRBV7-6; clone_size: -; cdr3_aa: CASSLGGPNTEAFF; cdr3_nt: TGTGCCAGCAGCTTAGGGGGGCCGAACACTGAAGCTTTCTTT
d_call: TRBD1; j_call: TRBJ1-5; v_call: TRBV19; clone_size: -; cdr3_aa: CASSMMAGQGSWSNQPQHF; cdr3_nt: TGTGCCAGTAGTATGATGGCAGGACAGGGGTCGTGGAGCAATCAGCCCCAGCATTTT
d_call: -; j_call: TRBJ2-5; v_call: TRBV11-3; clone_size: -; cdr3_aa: CASSLELGETQYF; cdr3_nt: TGTGCCAGCAGCTTAGAACTCGGAGAGACCCAGTACTTC
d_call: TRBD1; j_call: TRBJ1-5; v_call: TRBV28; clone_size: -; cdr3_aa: CASTYRTGYSNQPQHF; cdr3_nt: TGTGCCAGCACCTATCGGACAGGCTATAGCAATCAGCCCCAGCATTTT
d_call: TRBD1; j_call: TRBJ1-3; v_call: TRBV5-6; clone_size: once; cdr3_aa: CASSLGQGVGVTIYF; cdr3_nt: TGTGCCAGCAGCTTGGGACAGGGGGTAGGAGTCACCATATATTTT
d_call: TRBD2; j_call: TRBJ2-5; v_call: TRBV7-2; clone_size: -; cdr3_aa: CASSPGLAKGRETQYF; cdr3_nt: TGTGCCAGCAGCCCAGGACTAGCTAAGGGTCGGGAGACCCAGTACTTC
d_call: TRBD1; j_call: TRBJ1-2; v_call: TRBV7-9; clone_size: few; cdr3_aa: CASSLGNLGRGRGYTF; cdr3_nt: TGTGCCAGCAGCTTAGGAAATTTGGGCAGGGGGAGAGGCTACACCTTC